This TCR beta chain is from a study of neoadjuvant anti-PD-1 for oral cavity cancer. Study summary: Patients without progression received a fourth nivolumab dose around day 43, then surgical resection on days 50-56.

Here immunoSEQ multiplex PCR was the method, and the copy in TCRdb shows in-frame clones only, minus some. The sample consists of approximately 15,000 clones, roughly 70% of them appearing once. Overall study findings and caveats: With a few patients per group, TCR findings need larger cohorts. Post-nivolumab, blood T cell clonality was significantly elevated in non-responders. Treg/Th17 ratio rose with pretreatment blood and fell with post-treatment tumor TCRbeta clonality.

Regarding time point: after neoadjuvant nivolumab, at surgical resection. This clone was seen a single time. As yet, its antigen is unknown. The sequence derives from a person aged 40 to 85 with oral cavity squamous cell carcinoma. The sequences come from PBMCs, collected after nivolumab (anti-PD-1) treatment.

The CDR3: CASSEFFGTAGNEQFF. The CDR3 DNA sequence: TGTGCCAGCAGTGAATTCTTTGGGACTGCCGGCAATGAGCAGTTCTTC. The V call is TRBV25-1, the J call TRBJ2-1, with D perhaps matching TRBD2 (6 bases). This CDR3 is built from 16 residues. Germline V lookup: CDR1 MGHDK, CDR2 SYGVNS. V was pared by 1 base and J by 6 bases, with 16 bases between.